The 26 T cell receptor beta chains below come from one sample, sequenced in a study of T cell repertoires in cytomegalovirus infection. TCRdb processed the reads anew with MiXCR; each CDR3 protein has one entry. The sample records 300,000 or so distinct CDR3 sequences, 20% to 25% being singletons. Their antigens remain unidentified. Sequences were derived from cultured PBMCs, sampled from culture after CMV antigen stimulation. The receptors come from a human donor in good health (CMV status not recorded). Some clones in this sample may be carry-over from other donors' samples.

This clonotype came up a few times. The chain employs TRBV6-2 or TRBV6-3 and TRBJ2-5, with unresolved D. The CDR3 sequence is 11 residues long. Germline V gene lookup returns CDR1 MNHEY and CDR2 SVGEGT. Trimming removed 6 bases from V and 7 bases from J, with 9 bases in between. This CDR3 is CASSGDSTQYF. CDR3 bases: TGTGCCAGCAGCGGTGATTCGACCCAGTACTTC.

The J gene is TRBJ2-2, the V gene TRBV4-3; 10 positions agree with TRBD1. V dropped 4 bases and J dropped 8; count of bases not matched to a gene: 16. CDR1 and CDR2 from the germline V gene are LGHNA and YSLEER. This CDR3 is 18 amino acids long. The CDR3 DNA reads TGCGCCAGCAGCCGACACACGACAGGGGGCATATTGGGTGGGGAGCTGTTTTTT. It yields the protein CASSRHTTGGILGGELFF.

This clonotype has ten or more counts. The chain joins TRBV7-2 to TRBJ1-1; D is uncertain. The CDR3 is 13 residues long. Trimming stripped 5 bases from V and 6 bases from J, with 13 bases between. The germline V gene encodes CDR1 SGHTA and CDR2 FQGNSA. CDR3 coding DNA: TGTGCCAGCAGCGCAGATGAGAGGTCTGAAGCTTTCTTT. Translation gives CASSADERSEAFF.

The V call is TRBV20-1, the J call TRBJ2-7, with TRBD2 matching 8 bases. The CDR3 is 14 residues long. The germline V gene encodes CDR1 DFQATT and CDR2 SNEGSKA (reference sequence). V lost 1 base and J lost 4; bases outside the gene matches: 6. The CDR3 protein is CSARGLAKGYEQYF. CDR3 sequence (DNA): TGCAGTGCTAGAGGACTAGCGAAGGGTTACGAGCAGTACTTC.

This clonotype was detected a few times. A much larger clone is a single base away; this may be a read error. The chain uses TRBV7-6 and TRBJ1-1, with 7 bases fitting TRBD1. Germline V gene lookup returns CDR1 SGHVS and CDR2 FNYEAQ. This CDR3 comprises 13 residues. Here the CDR3 DNA reads TGTGCCAGCAGCTATGACAGGGACACTAAAGCTTTCTTT. It is translated as CASSYDRDTKAFF.

This clonotype was seen only a few times. The rearrangement joins TRBV5-1 to TRBJ1-4; D gene uncertain. Germline lookup yields CDR1 SGHRS and CDR2 YFSETQ. There are 14 residues in the CDR3. Trimming took 1 base from V and 5 from J, leaving 9 bases between them. The CDR3 protein is CASSLMGQNEKLFF. The CDR3 nucleotides are TGCGCCAGCAGCTTGATGGGTCAAAATGAAAAACTGTTTTTT.

The chain joins TRBV29-1 to TRBJ1-3; D uncertain. Trimming removed 0 bases from V and 1 base from J, with 16 bases in between. Germline V gives CDR1 SQVTM, CDR2 ANQGSEA. The CDR3 spans 17 residues. In DNA form, the CDR3 reads TGCAGCGTTGAAGATTCCCCCGATAGAACGTCTGGAAACACCATATATTTT. Translated: CSVEDSPDRTSGNTIYF.

V usage is TRBV4-2 and J usage is TRBJ2-6; D is uncertain. CDR3 length equals 16 residues. Germline lookup yields CDR1 LGHNA and CDR2 YNFKEQ. V was pared by 4 bases and J by 3 bases, with 13 bases between. The CDR3 DNA follows: TGTGCCAGCAGCCGCCCAGACTTGGATGGGGCCAACGTCCTGACTTTC. This sequence encodes CASSRPDLDGANVLTF.

This clonotype was observed many times. V and J are TRBV7-4 and TRBJ1-2; TRBD1 agrees at 7 bases. Trimming at V came to 5 bases and at J to 8 bases, leaving 5 bases not matched to a gene. CDR3 length: 12 residues. The germline V gene encodes CDR1 SGHVT and CDR2 SQSDAQ. The CDR3 here is CASSMRQGGYTF. The CDR3 bases are TGTGCCAGCAGCATGAGACAGGGAGGCTACACCTTC.

This chain uses TRBV12-3 or TRBV12-4 with TRBJ2-1, with TRBD2 matching over 10 bases. This CDR3 comprises 15 residues. The ends lost 6 bases at V and 7 bases at J; junction bases unmatched: 9. The CDR3 loop reads CASRQSGRAPNEQFF. CDR3 coding DNA: TGTGCCAGCAGACAAAGCGGGAGGGCCCCGAATGAGCAGTTCTTC.

Only a few counts were recorded for this clonotype. This rearrangement joins TRBV15 to TRBJ1-6; the match to TRBD1 covers 8 bases. The CDR3 sequence is 15 residues long. Germline V gene sequence: CDR1 LNHNV, CDR2 YYDKDF (reference sequence). The V and J ends lost 4 bases and 8 bases, in that order; junction bases with no gene match: 7. The CDR3 DNA follows: TGTGCCACCAGCAATTCGTTGACAGGGGATTCACCCCTCCACTTT. Translating it yields CATSNSLTGDSPLHF.

The table lists this clonotype with many counts. This chain links TRBV7-6 with TRBJ2-5; D unclear. CDR1 and CDR2 from the germline V gene are SGHVS and FNYEAQ. The CDR3 contains 13 residues. V lost 5 bases and J 7 bases, leaving 14 bases between the germline ends. The CDR3 region is CASSAGFRGTQYF. The CDR3 bases are TGTGCCAGCAGCGCTGGGTTCCGTGGGACCCAGTACTTC.

The sample holds many counts of this clonotype. V and J are TRBV29-1 and TRBJ2-3; 7 bases fit TRBD2. Per germline, CDR1 SQVTM and CDR2 ANQGSEA. V gave up 5 bases and J gave up 5 bases; unmatched junction bases: 7. This CDR3 is built from 13 residues. The CDR3 spells CSVFGRELDTQYF. Written as DNA, the CDR3 is TGCAGCGTTTTTGGGCGGGAGTTAGATACGCAGTATTTT.

This clonotype has just a few counts. This chain links TRBV6-5 with TRBJ2-5; maybe TRBD2 (6 bases). The ends were cut back, 4 bases at V and 3 bases at J, with 15 bases in the middle. The CDR3 totals 15 residues. The germline V gene encodes CDR1 MNHEY and CDR2 SVGAGI. CDR3 nucleotides: TGTGCCAGCAGTTTCGAGGGACGCGGGAAAGAGACCCAGTACTTC. Protein sequence: CASSFEGRGKETQYF.

The chain carries TRBV25-1 and TRBJ2-7, with D uncertain. Trimming left V 5 bases short and J 7 bases short, with 18 bases between. This CDR3 has 14 residues. Germline CDR1 MGHDK, CDR2 SYGVNS. CDR3 nucleotides: TGTGCCAGCAGTTCCCCCGTGGTTAGAAGGGAGCAGTACTTC. Protein: CASSSPVVRREQYF.

V is TRBV12-3 or TRBV12-4 and J is TRBJ2-7; the D gene is possibly TRBD1 (5 bases). This CDR3 region has 14 residues. With 3 bases removed from V and 2 bases from J, the gap between germline ends came to 11 bases. The CDR3 region is CASSLLGPPYEQYF. Written as DNA, the CDR3 is TGTGCCAGCAGTTTGTTGGGGCCCCCCTACGAGCAGTACTTC.

This clonotype appeared many times. This rearrangement joins TRBV7-2 to TRBJ2-1; 13 nucleotides align to TRBD2. This CDR3 is 16 amino acids long. J was trimmed by 5 bases and V by 5 bases; bases with no gene match: 6. Germline values: CDR1 SGHTA, CDR2 FQGNSA. The CDR3 protein is CASSPRGLAGNNEQFF. CDR3 DNA: TGTGCCAGCAGCCCCCGGGGACTAGCGGGGAACAATGAGCAGTTCTTC.

This clonotype came up a few times. This sequence joins TRBV6-2 or TRBV6-3 and TRBJ2-4; D perhaps matches TRBD2 (6 bases). The CDR3 covers 17 residues. Between the trimmed V and J ends, which lost 2 bases and 1 base, there was a span of 15 bases. Germline V CDR1 and CDR2: MNHEY, SVGEGT. The CDR3 DNA is TGTGCCAGCAGTTACGTCTTACCCCGGGAGGCCAAAAACATTCAGTACTTC. It encodes CASSYVLPREAKNIQYF.

This clonotype occurred a few times. V usage is TRBV28 and J usage is TRBJ2-7; D not resolved. CDR3 length: 15 amino acids. V gave up 3 bases and J gave up 1 base, with 13 bases separating them. Germline values: CDR1 MDHEN, CDR2 SYDVKM. The CDR3 loop is CASSFLGPTSYEQYF. The DNA for the CDR3 is TGTGCCAGCAGTTTCCTCGGACCTACGTCCTACGAGCAGTACTTC.

V is TRBV5-1 and J is TRBJ1-5; no firm D call. The V end was cut by 0 bases, the J end by 5 bases, with 12 bases between. CDR1 is SGHRS, CDR2 YFSETQ, per germline. This CDR3 comprises 15 residues. In nucleotides, the CDR3 is TGCGCCAGCAGCTTGGGAGGTGGAGATTATCAGCCCCAGCATTTT. Translating gives CASSLGGGDYQPQHF.

A remark on this clonotype: It may be a read error: a sequence one base away is much more abundant. CDR3: CASSFRDSQEPQYF. The CDR3 DNA follows: TGTGCCAGCAGCTTCCGGGACAGCCAAGAGCCCCAGTACTTC. This chain uses TRBV7-2 with TRBJ2-5; 7 nucleotides align to TRBD1. This CDR3 spans 14 amino acids. Germline V CDR1 and CDR2: SGHTA, FQGNSA.

The chain couples TRBV7-6 to TRBJ1-1; TRBD1 might be the D (6 bases). There are 16 residues in the CDR3. Germline V gives CDR1 SGHVS, CDR2 FNYEAQ. The V gene lost 5 bases and the J gene lost 2 bases, with 18 bases spanning the gap. CDR3 bases: TGTGCCAGCAGCCAGTGGGCAGGGGATTATAACACTGAAGCTTTCTTT. It specifies CASSQWAGDYNTEAFF.

The chain is built from TRBV19 and TRBJ1-5; tentative D call: TRBD1 (6 bases). V dropped 3 bases and J dropped 6 bases, with 21 bases sitting between them. The CDR3 runs 17 residues. CDR1 and CDR2 from the germline V gene are LNHDA and SQIVND (reference sequence). The CDR3 loop reads CASSIDRQAIWGQPQHF. In nucleotides, the CDR3 is TGTGCCAGTAGTATCGATCGACAGGCCATTTGGGGTCAGCCCCAGCATTTT.

This clonotype was seen a single time. The DNA for the CDR3 is TGTGCCAGTAGTCCGGAGGACCGCCGGGAAAAACTGTTTTTT. This translates into CASSPEDRREKLFF. This chain uses TRBV19 with TRBJ1-4; no clear D. The germline V gene has CDR1 LNHDA and CDR2 SQIVND (reference sequence). V lost 5 bases to trimming and J lost 8 bases, with 15 bases between them. This CDR3 has 14 residues.

This clonotype was recorded at least ten times. V usage is TRBV7-2 and J usage is TRBJ1-3, with TRBD1 as a possible D gene (5 bases). V dropped 5 bases and J dropped 4 bases, with 12 bases sitting between them. Germline lookup yields CDR1 SGHTA and CDR2 FQGNSA. The CDR3 totals 14 residues. The CDR3 spells CASSPRGSGNTIYF. The CDR3 nucleotides are TGTGCCAGCAGCCCCCGGGGGAGCGGAAACACCATATATTTT.

This clonotype was seen a handful of times. This chain connects TRBV28 to TRBJ1-5; 7 bases are a match to TRBD1. Germline CDR1 and CDR2: MDHEN and SYDVKM. CDR3 length: 15 residues. The V segment lost 5 bases and the J segment 4 bases; nucleotides outside the gene matches: 8. As DNA, the CDR3 is TGTGCCAGCAGTAATCACAGGGGCCCGAATCAGCCCCAGCATTTT. Translating it yields CASSNHRGPNQPQHF.